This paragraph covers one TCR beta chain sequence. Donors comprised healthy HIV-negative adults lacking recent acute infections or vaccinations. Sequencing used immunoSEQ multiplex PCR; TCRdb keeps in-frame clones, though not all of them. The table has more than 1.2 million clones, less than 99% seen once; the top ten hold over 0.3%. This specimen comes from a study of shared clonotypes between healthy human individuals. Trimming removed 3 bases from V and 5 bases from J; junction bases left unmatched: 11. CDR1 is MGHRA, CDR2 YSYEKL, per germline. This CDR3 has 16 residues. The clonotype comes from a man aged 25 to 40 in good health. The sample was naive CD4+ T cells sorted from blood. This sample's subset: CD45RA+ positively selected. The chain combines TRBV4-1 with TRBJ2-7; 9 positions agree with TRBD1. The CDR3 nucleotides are TGCGCCAGCAGCCACCCCCCCGGGACAGGGTATAACGAGCAGTACTTC. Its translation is CASSHPPGTGYNEQYF.